Listed below are T cell receptor beta chains from one sample, sequenced in a study of T cells in Graves' hyperthyroidism and ophthalmopathy. Using its own MiXCR run on the multiplex PCR reads, TCRdb lists one record per CDR3 protein. The sample consists of around 490,000 distinct CDR3 sequences, about 20% of them appearing once. The sample taken for sequencing was blood. The receptors come from a man aged 40-49 years with Graves' ophthalmopathy. Each CDR3 is given with its conserved first and last residue. The D gene is left open where the match is weak. Clone size appears in some rows only: once, few, many, or a class for an expanded clone.

v_call: TRBV5-1
d_call: TRBD2
j_call: TRBJ2-1
clone_size: many
cdr3_nt: TGCGCCAGCAGCTCCCCCAAGAGCGGGGGAGCAGAGCAGTTCTTC
cdr3_aa: CASSSPKSGGAEQFF

v_call: TRBV20-1
d_call: .
j_call: TRBJ1-5
clone_size: .
cdr3_nt: TGCAGTGCAGAGGGGGGACTAGGCGGCAATCAGCCCCAGCATTTT
cdr3_aa: CSAEGGLGGNQPQHF

v_call: TRBV30
d_call: .
j_call: TRBJ1-1
clone_size: many
cdr3_nt: TGTGCCTGGAGAGGCGGTGAGACAAAAGCTTTCTTT
cdr3_aa: CAWRGGETKAFF

v_call: TRBV30
d_call: .
j_call: TRBJ2-3
clone_size: many
cdr3_nt: TGTGCCTGGACTGTAAGGGGTTTCACAGATACGCAGTATTTT
cdr3_aa: CAWTVRGFTDTQYF

v_call: TRBV6-6
d_call: .
j_call: TRBJ2-1
clone_size: .
cdr3_nt: TGTGCCAGCAGTTACTCGACAAGGGCGGGTGAGCAGTTCTTC
cdr3_aa: CASSYSTRAGEQFF

v_call: TRBV6-2/TRBV6-3
d_call: TRBD2
j_call: TRBJ2-5
clone_size: .
cdr3_nt: TGTGCCAGCAGGACTAGCGGATTTCAAGAGACCCAGTACTTC
cdr3_aa: CASRTSGFQETQYF

v_call: TRBV4-2
d_call: .
j_call: TRBJ1-1
clone_size: .
cdr3_nt: TGTGCCAGCAGCCAAGATTGGCAGTATGAAGCTTTCTTT
cdr3_aa: CASSQDWQYEAFF

v_call: TRBV12-3/TRBV12-4
d_call: TRBD2
j_call: TRBJ2-7
clone_size: few
cdr3_nt: TGTGCCAGCCAGGCGGGGGGGCCCCCCTACGAGCAGTACTTC
cdr3_aa: CASQAGGPPYEQYF

v_call: TRBV7-8
d_call: TRBD1
j_call: TRBJ2-6
clone_size: few
cdr3_nt: TGTGCCAGCAGCTTACCCGGGACAGGGGCAATCTCTGGGGCCAACGTCCTGACTTTC
cdr3_aa: CASSLPGTGAISGANVLTF

v_call: TRBV2
d_call: TRBD1
j_call: TRBJ1-5
clone_size: many
cdr3_nt: TGTGCCGGAAACAGGGGACCCGCGGGCAATCAGCCCCAGCATTTT
cdr3_aa: CAGNRGPAGNQPQHF

v_call: TRBV6-1
d_call: TRBD1
j_call: TRBJ2-3
clone_size: many
cdr3_nt: TGTGCCAGCAGAACTTCCCCGGGACAGGGGTCCACAGATACGCAGTATTTT
cdr3_aa: CASRTSPGQGSTDTQYF

v_call: TRBV9
d_call: .
j_call: TRBJ2-5
clone_size: .
cdr3_nt: TGTGCCAGCAGCGTAGGAGGGGGGACATGGGAAGAGACCCAGTACTTC
cdr3_aa: CASSVGGGTWEETQYF

v_call: TRBV2
d_call: .
j_call: TRBJ2-5
clone_size: .
cdr3_nt: TGTGCCAGCAAAGGTAACCTCTACCAAGAGACCCAGTACTTC
cdr3_aa: CASKGNLYQETQYF

v_call: TRBV29-1
d_call: TRBD2
j_call: TRBJ2-1
clone_size: .
cdr3_nt: TGCAGCGTTGCTGTGAGCGGGGGACACAATGAGCAGTTCTTC
cdr3_aa: CSVAVSGGHNEQFF

v_call: TRBV12-3/TRBV12-4
d_call: TRBD1
j_call: TRBJ1-5
clone_size: .
cdr3_nt: TGTGCCAGCAGTTCCCGGACAGGGGAGGGCAATCAGCCCCAGCATTTT
cdr3_aa: CASSSRTGEGNQPQHF

v_call: TRBV6-1
d_call: .
j_call: TRBJ2-5
clone_size: many
cdr3_nt: TGTGCCAGCAGTGATCTGACAGCCATCCAAGAGACCCAGTACTTC
cdr3_aa: CASSDLTAIQETQYF

v_call: TRBV2
d_call: .
j_call: TRBJ1-2
clone_size: many
cdr3_nt: TGTGCCAGCAGTGGTGGGACGGCTAACTATGGCTACACCTTC
cdr3_aa: CASSGGTANYGYTF

v_call: TRBV30
d_call: TRBD2
j_call: TRBJ2-1
clone_size: few
cdr3_nt: TGTGCCTGGACTAGCGGGGGCCGCTGGAATGAGCAGTTCTTC
cdr3_aa: CAWTSGGRWNEQFF

v_call: TRBV24-1
d_call: .
j_call: TRBJ2-2
clone_size: .
cdr3_nt: TGTGCCACCAGCGGTCTCGGGGCGAGCGGGGAGCTGTTTTTT
cdr3_aa: CATSGLGASGELFF

v_call: TRBV27
d_call: TRBD2
j_call: TRBJ2-3
clone_size: few
cdr3_nt: TGTGCCAGCAGTCTCTCAGTAGCGGGAGTGGCAGATACGCAGTATTTT
cdr3_aa: CASSLSVAGVADTQYF

v_call: TRBV5-1
d_call: TRBD1
j_call: TRBJ1-1
clone_size: few
cdr3_nt: TGCGCCAGCAGCACACGGGTAGTGGGACAGGGCATGAACACTGAAGCTTTCTTT
cdr3_aa: CASSTRVVGQGMNTEAFF

v_call: TRBV11-2
d_call: .
j_call: TRBJ1-2
clone_size: .
cdr3_nt: TGTGCCAGCACGGGAACAGGGAGCTATGGCTACACCTTC
cdr3_aa: CASTGTGSYGYTF

v_call: TRBV3-1
d_call: .
j_call: TRBJ2-5
clone_size: .
cdr3_nt: TGTGCCAGCAGCCAAGGGTTGTCACGGGGGAAAGAGACCCAGTACTTC
cdr3_aa: CASSQGLSRGKETQYF

v_call: TRBV30
d_call: .
j_call: TRBJ1-6
clone_size: many
cdr3_nt: TGTGCCTGGAGTGTCGGACCGACTAATTCACCCCTCCACTTT
cdr3_aa: CAWSVGPTNSPLHF

v_call: TRBV5-1
d_call: .
j_call: TRBJ1-4
clone_size: .
cdr3_nt: TGCGCCAGCAGCATCGACGCAAGCCCCAGTCAAAAACTGTTTTTT
cdr3_aa: CASSIDASPSQKLFF

v_call: TRBV27
d_call: .
j_call: TRBJ2-3
clone_size: many
cdr3_nt: TGTGCCAGCAGTTTATTTCCTAGCTTTAGCACAGATACGCAGTATTTT
cdr3_aa: CASSLFPSFSTDTQYF

v_call: TRBV30
d_call: TRBD1
j_call: TRBJ2-7
clone_size: .
cdr3_nt: TGTGCCTGGAGTCGACAGGGTTCGGACGAGCAGTACTTC
cdr3_aa: CAWSRQGSDEQYF

v_call: TRBV20-1
d_call: .
j_call: TRBJ1-5
clone_size: few
cdr3_nt: TGCAGTGCTACGGGGTTACAGGACCTAAATCAGCCCCAGCATTTT
cdr3_aa: CSATGLQDLNQPQHF

v_call: TRBV4-2
d_call: .
j_call: TRBJ2-3
clone_size: .
cdr3_nt: TGTGCCAGCAGCCACGGCACCCCCGGTTTGACAGATACGCAGTATTTT
cdr3_aa: CASSHGTPGLTDTQYF

v_call: TRBV20-1
d_call: .
j_call: TRBJ2-1
clone_size: .
cdr3_nt: TGCAGTGCTAGGGGCCTAGCGTACAATGAGCAGTTCTTC
cdr3_aa: CSARGLAYNEQFF

v_call: TRBV20-1
d_call: TRBD2
j_call: TRBJ2-1
clone_size: .
cdr3_nt: TGCAGTGCTAGAGATCTGCTAGCGGGAGGTGGGGATGAGCAGTTCTTC
cdr3_aa: CSARDLLAGGGDEQFF

v_call: TRBV4-2
d_call: .
j_call: TRBJ1-5
clone_size: .
cdr3_nt: TGTGCCAGCAGCCAAGTGGAGGATCAGCCCCAGCATTTT
cdr3_aa: CASSQVEDQPQHF

v_call: TRBV5-1
d_call: TRBD2
j_call: TRBJ2-2
clone_size: few
cdr3_nt: TGCGCCAGCAGCCTATTAAGCGGGAGTAACACCGGGGAGCTGTTTTTT
cdr3_aa: CASSLLSGSNTGELFF

v_call: TRBV7-9
d_call: .
j_call: TRBJ2-7
clone_size: .
cdr3_nt: TGTGCCAGCAGCTTAGCAGACTATCCCCCCTACGAGCAGTACTTC
cdr3_aa: CASSLADYPPYEQYF

v_call: TRBV4-1
d_call: .
j_call: TRBJ1-5
clone_size: few
cdr3_nt: TGCGCCAGCAGCCATGGGGTTGGGCAGCCCCAGCATTTT
cdr3_aa: CASSHGVGQPQHF

v_call: TRBV7-2
d_call: .
j_call: TRBJ2-5
clone_size: many
cdr3_nt: TGTGCCAGCAGCGGTGGGCGATTCGGGGAGACCCAGTACTTC
cdr3_aa: CASSGGRFGETQYF

v_call: TRBV30
d_call: .
j_call: TRBJ2-3
clone_size: many
cdr3_nt: TGTGCCTGGAGTTATCTGGGGAAAGATACGCAGTATTTT
cdr3_aa: CAWSYLGKDTQYF

v_call: TRBV2
d_call: .
j_call: TRBJ1-6
clone_size: .
cdr3_nt: TGTGCCAGCACCATCTCCTCACCCCTCCACTTT
cdr3_aa: CASTISSPLHF

v_call: TRBV7-3
d_call: .
j_call: TRBJ1-5
clone_size: .
cdr3_nt: TGTGCCAGCAGCTTACAACAGGGACTGAGTCAGCCCCAGCATTTT
cdr3_aa: CASSLQQGLSQPQHF

v_call: TRBV27
d_call: .
j_call: TRBJ2-7
clone_size: many
cdr3_nt: TGTGCCAGCAGTTTATTCTCAGCTAACTACGAGCAGTACTTC
cdr3_aa: CASSLFSANYEQYF

v_call: TRBV5-8
d_call: TRBD2
j_call: TRBJ2-3
clone_size: many
cdr3_nt: TGTGCCAGCAGCACCGGACTAGCGGGGGACACAGATACGCAGTATTTT
cdr3_aa: CASSTGLAGDTDTQYF

v_call: TRBV5-1
d_call: TRBD1
j_call: TRBJ2-1
clone_size: .
cdr3_nt: TGCGCCAGCAGCCGGGACAGTAGATACAATGAGCAGTTCTTC
cdr3_aa: CASSRDSRYNEQFF

v_call: TRBV2
d_call: TRBD1
j_call: TRBJ1-2
clone_size: .
cdr3_nt: TGTGCCACCGGGACAGGGGAATTCTATGGCTACACCTTC
cdr3_aa: CATGTGEFYGYTF

v_call: TRBV15
d_call: .
j_call: TRBJ2-5
clone_size: .
cdr3_nt: TGTGCCACCAGCAGGGGGGGAGAAGAGACCCAGTACTTC
cdr3_aa: CATSRGGEETQYF

v_call: TRBV30
d_call: .
j_call: TRBJ2-6
clone_size: .
cdr3_nt: TGTGCCTGGAGTCCCCGCGGGGGCGCGGGAGGGGCCAACGTCCTGACTTTC
cdr3_aa: CAWSPRGGAGGANVLTF

v_call: TRBV5-1
d_call: .
j_call: TRBJ2-1
clone_size: few
cdr3_nt: TGCGCCAGCAGCTTAACAGGGAACTACAATGAGCAGTTCTTC
cdr3_aa: CASSLTGNYNEQFF

v_call: TRBV10-3
d_call: TRBD2
j_call: TRBJ2-1
clone_size: few
cdr3_nt: TGTGCCATCAGTGAACGGCGGGAGTGGAATGAGCAGTTCTTC
cdr3_aa: CAISERREWNEQFF

v_call: TRBV12-3/TRBV12-4
d_call: .
j_call: TRBJ1-1
clone_size: few
cdr3_nt: TGTGCCAGCAGTTCGGCGAGAGGGGCTGAAGCTTTCTTT
cdr3_aa: CASSSARGAEAFF

v_call: TRBV30
d_call: .
j_call: TRBJ2-1
clone_size: many
cdr3_nt: TGTGCCTGGCCCCCAGGCAGCTCCTACAATGAGCAGTTCTTC
cdr3_aa: CAWPPGSSYNEQFF

v_call: TRBV20-1
d_call: .
j_call: TRBJ1-4
clone_size: .
cdr3_nt: TGCAGTGCCCGGGATGTGGGGAGCGAAAAACTGTTTTTT
cdr3_aa: CSARDVGSEKLFF

v_call: TRBV9
d_call: .
j_call: TRBJ1-6
clone_size: few
cdr3_nt: TGTGCCAGCAGCCCCACGAGTACCCTGTTAAATAATTCACCCCTCCACTTT
cdr3_aa: CASSPTSTLLNNSPLHF

v_call: TRBV2
d_call: TRBD2
j_call: TRBJ2-7
clone_size: many
cdr3_nt: TGTGCCAGCAGTGAAGCACGGACTAGCGGGGTCTCCTACGAGCAGTACTTC
cdr3_aa: CASSEARTSGVSYEQYF